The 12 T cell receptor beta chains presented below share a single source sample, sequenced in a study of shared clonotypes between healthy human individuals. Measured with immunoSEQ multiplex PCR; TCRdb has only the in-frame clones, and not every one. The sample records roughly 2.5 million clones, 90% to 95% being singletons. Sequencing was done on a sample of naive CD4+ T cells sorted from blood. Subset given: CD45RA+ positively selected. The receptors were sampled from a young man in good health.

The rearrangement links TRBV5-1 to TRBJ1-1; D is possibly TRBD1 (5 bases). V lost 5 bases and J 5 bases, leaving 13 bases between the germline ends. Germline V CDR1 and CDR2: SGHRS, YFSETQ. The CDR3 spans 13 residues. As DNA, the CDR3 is TGCGCCAGCAGACCGGGGACTTTAACTGAAGCTTTCTTT. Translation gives CASRPGTLTEAFF.

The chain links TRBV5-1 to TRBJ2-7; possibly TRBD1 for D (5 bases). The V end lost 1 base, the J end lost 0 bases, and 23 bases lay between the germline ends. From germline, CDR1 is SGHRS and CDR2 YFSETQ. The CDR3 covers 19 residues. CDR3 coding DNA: TGCGCCAGCAGCTTGATTTCTCTTAACCCAGGGAAGACCTCCTACGAGCAGTACTTC. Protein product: CASSLISLNPGKTSYEQYF.

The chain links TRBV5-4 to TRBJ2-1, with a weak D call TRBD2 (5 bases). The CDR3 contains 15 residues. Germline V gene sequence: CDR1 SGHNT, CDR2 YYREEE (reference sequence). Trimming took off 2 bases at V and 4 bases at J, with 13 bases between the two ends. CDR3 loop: CASSFPGGGYNEQFF. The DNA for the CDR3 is TGTGCCAGCAGCTTTCCCGGAGGAGGATACAATGAGCAGTTCTTC.

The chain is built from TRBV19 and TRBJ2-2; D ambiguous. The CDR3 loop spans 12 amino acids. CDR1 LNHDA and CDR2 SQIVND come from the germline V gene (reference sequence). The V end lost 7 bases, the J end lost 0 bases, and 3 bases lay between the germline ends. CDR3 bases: TGTGCCAGTACCCCGAACACCGGGGAGCTGTTTTTT. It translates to CASTPNTGELFF.

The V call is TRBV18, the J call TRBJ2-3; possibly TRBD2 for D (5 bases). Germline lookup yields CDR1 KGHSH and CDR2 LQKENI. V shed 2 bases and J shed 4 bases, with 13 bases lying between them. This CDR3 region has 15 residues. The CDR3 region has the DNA TGTGCCAGCTCACCAGCCGAGGGTTTTGCAGATACGCAGTATTTT. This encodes CASSPAEGFADTQYF.

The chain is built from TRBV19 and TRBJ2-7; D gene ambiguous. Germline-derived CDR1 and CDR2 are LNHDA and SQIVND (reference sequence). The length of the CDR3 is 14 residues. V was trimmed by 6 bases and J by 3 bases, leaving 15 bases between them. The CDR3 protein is CASSPGRFSYEQYF. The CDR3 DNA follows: TGTGCCAGTAGCCCAGGACGCTTTAGCTACGAGCAGTACTTC.

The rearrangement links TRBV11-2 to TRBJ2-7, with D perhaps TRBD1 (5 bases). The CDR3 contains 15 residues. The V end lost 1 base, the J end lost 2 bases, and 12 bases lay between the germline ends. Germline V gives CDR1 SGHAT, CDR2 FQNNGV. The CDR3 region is CASSLGAQGTYEQYF. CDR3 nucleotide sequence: TGTGCCAGCAGCTTAGGAGCGCAGGGTACCTACGAGCAGTACTTC.

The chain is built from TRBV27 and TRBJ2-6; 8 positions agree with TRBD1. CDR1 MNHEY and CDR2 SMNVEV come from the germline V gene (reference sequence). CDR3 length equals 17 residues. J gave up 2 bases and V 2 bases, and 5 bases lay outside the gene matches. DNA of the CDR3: TGTGCCAGCAGTTTAGACAGGGGTTCGGCTGGGGCCAACGTCCTGACTTTC. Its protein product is CASSLDRGSAGANVLTF.

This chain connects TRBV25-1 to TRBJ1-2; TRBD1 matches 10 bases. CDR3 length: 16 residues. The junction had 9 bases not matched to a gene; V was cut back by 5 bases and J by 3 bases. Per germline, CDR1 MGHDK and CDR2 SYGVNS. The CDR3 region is CASSKAGTGVHYGYTF. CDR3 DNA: TGTGCCAGCAGTAAGGCAGGGACAGGGGTTCACTATGGCTACACCTTC.

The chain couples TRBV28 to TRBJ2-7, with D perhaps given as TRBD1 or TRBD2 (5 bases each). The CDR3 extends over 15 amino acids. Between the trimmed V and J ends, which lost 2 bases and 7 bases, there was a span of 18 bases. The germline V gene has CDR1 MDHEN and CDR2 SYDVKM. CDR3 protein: CASSLGGPQKGEQYF. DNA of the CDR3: TGTGCCAGCAGTTTAGGGGGACCCCAAAAGGGGGAGCAGTACTTC.

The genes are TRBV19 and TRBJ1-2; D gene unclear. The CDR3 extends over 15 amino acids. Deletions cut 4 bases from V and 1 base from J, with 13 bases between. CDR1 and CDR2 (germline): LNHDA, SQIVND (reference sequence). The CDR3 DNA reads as TGTGCCAGTAGTACCCCATCGACGGTTAACTATGGCTACACCTTC. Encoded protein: CASSTPSTVNYGYTF.

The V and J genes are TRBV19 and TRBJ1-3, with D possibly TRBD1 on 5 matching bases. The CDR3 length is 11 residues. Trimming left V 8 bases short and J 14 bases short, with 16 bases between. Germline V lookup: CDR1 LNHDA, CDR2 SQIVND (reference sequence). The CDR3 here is CASGPRDFVYF. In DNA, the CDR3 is TGTGCCAGTGGTCCCCGGGACTTTGTATATTTT.